This TCR beta chain was obtained from a study of blood T cell repertoires in COVID-19. Study at large: From T cells, B-cell-depleted T cells, or PBMCs came the material, which was cDNA or gDNA.

Original handling: Quantification of nucleated cells was approximated via reference gene primer amplification. Here immunoSEQ multiplex PCR was the method, and the copy in TCRdb shows in-frame clones only, minus some. From that table come the V and J calls and clone size; the DNA was used to work out D and trimming. The data show 50,000 or so clones, roughly 82% seen once. This CDR3 has 14 residues. Germline V gene data show CDR1 as MNHNS and CDR2 as SASEGT. Trimming removed 2 bases at V and 5 bases at J, with 10 bases between. This clone showed up just a few times. Sequenced input: peripheral blood. This sequence originates from a man aged 35-49 years with acute or convalescent COVID-19. The gene calls are TRBV6-1 and TRBJ2-1, with D possibly TRBD2 on 6 matching bases. CDR3 residues: CASSERDFDNEQFF. DNA for the CDR3: TGTGCCAGCAGTGAAAGGGACTTCGACAATGAGCAGTTCTTC.